This T cell receptor beta chain appears in the sequencing data of a study of cytomegalovirus exposure and HLA in healthy donors. Study-wide points: Later work found most CMV-associated TCR beta chains apparently HLA-restricted.

Germline values: CDR1 SNHLY, CDR2 FYNNEI. Trimming took off 8 bases at V and 0 bases at J, with 16 bases between the two ends. CDR3 length equals 16 residues. Concerning this clone: Its antigen remains unidentified.

Researchers ran the PCR with 60 Vbeta and 13 Jbeta primers. The repertoire was sequenced with immunoSEQ multiplex PCR; TCRdb's copy has only in-frame clones and lacks some. The data contain 150,000 to 250,000 clones, 70% to 80% of them seen just once; the ten biggest clones take up under 2%. The receptor was isolated from a girl aged 5 to 17 in good health and CMV-seropositive. The V call is TRBV2, the J call TRBJ1-4; maybe TRBD1 (6 bases). The sequenced material came from PBMCs. The CDR3 here is CASGDPGQSTNEKLFF. The CDR3 DNA sequence: TGTGCCAGCGGGGACCCGGGACAATCAACTAATGAAAAACTGTTTTTT.